One sample yielded the 12 T cell receptor beta chains listed below, sequenced in a study of cytomegalovirus exposure and HLA in healthy donors. With 60 Vbeta and 13 Jbeta primers, the PCR was carried out. Profiling relied on immunoSEQ multiplex PCR, and the TCRdb table lists in-frame clones only, not all of them. Its listing shows 60,000 to 80,000 clones. Sequenced input: PBMCs. The receptors shown here come from a boy aged 10-17 years in good health and CMV-seronegative.

The chain combines TRBV5-5 with TRBJ2-7, with 14 bases matching TRBD2. J gave up 3 bases and V 3 bases, and 5 bases lay outside the gene matches. The germline CDR1 and CDR2 sequences are SGHKS and YYEKEE (reference sequence). The CDR3 is 16 residues long. The DNA for the CDR3 is TGTGCCAGCAGCTCGGGACTAGCGGGAGCAATCTACGAGCAGTACTTC. Translating gives CASSSGLAGAIYEQYF.

The V gene is TRBV9, the J gene TRBJ2-5, with D tentatively TRBD2 (5 bases). The germline V gene has CDR1 SGDLS and CDR2 YYNGEE. This CDR3 has 12 amino acids. Trimming shortened V by 4 bases and J by 5 bases, and 9 bases separated the two germline ends. CDR3: CASSLGEETQYF. The CDR3 DNA reads TGTGCCAGCAGCCTTGGGGAGGAGACCCAGTACTTC.

V gene TRBV6-1 combines with J gene TRBJ1-2, with D perhaps matching TRBD1 (5 bases). The CDR3 is 15 residues long. The germline V and J ends were trimmed by 0 bases and 6 bases, with 14 bases remaining between them. Germline values: CDR1 MNHNS, CDR2 SASEGT. The CDR3 DNA reads TGTGCCAGCAGTGAAGCAGGGCCAGGGTGGGATGGCTACACCTTC. Encoded protein: CASSEAGPGWDGYTF.

V and J are TRBV19 and TRBJ2-7; D is perhaps TRBD1 (5 bases). Germline V gene data show CDR1 as LNHDA and CDR2 as SQIVND (reference sequence). With 4 bases removed from V and 2 bases from J, the gap between germline ends came to 9 bases. This CDR3 is 13 amino acids long. The CDR3 region has the DNA TGTGCCAGTAGTAAGAGACAGACCTACGAGCAGTACTTC. This gives the protein CASSKRQTYEQYF.

The rearrangement links TRBV11-2 to TRBJ1-1, with a tentative D call TRBD1 (5 bases). The V gene's germline CDR1 is SGHAT and CDR2 FQNNGV. Between the trimmed V and J ends, which lost 1 base and 0 bases, there was a span of 6 bases. This CDR3 has 14 residues. The CDR3 here is CASSLARVNTEAFF. CDR3 sequence (DNA): TGTGCCAGCAGCTTAGCCAGGGTGAACACTGAAGCTTTCTTT.

CDR3 sequence reads: CASSLLNRGGYGYTF. CDR3 DNA sequence: TGTGCCAGCAGCTTGCTTAATCGGGGGGGGTATGGCTACACCTTC. V usage is TRBV7-2 and J usage is TRBJ1-2; possible D gene TRBD1, 5 bases. The CDR3 spans 15 residues. Germline CDR1 reads SGHTA; CDR2 reads FQGNSA. Trimming pared 3 bases from V and 5 bases from J, leaving 16 bases between.

The chain joins TRBV7-9 to TRBJ1-4; D call uncertain. Germline values: CDR1 SEHNR, CDR2 FQNEAQ (reference sequence). Trimming removed 2 bases at V and 7 bases at J, with 8 bases between. This CDR3 is 13 amino acids long. CDR3 nucleotides: TGTGCCAGCAGCTTACTCGAGGGTGAAAAACTGTTTTTT. Its translation: CASSLLEGEKLFF. The whole variable domain, filled in from reference TRBV7-9 and TRBJ1-4, reads DTGVSQNPRHKITKRGQNVTFRCDPISEHNRLYWYRQTLGQGPEFLTYFQNEAQLEKSRLLSDRFSAERPKGSFSTLEIQRTEQGDSAMYLCASSLLEGEKLFFGSGTQLSVL.

The chain joins TRBV29-1 to TRBJ2-7, with D possibly being TRBD2 (5 bases). The V and J ends lost 6 bases and 6 bases respectively, with 12 bases between them. CDR1 and CDR2 from the germline V gene are SQVTM and ANQGSEA. The CDR3 consists of 11 residues. CDR3 loop: CSVGAKAEQYF. The DNA of the CDR3 is TGCAGCGTGGGAGCCAAGGCCGAGCAGTACTTC.

V and J are TRBV5-1 and TRBJ2-5; maybe TRBD1 (6 bases). V was clipped by 5 bases and J by 5 bases, with 13 bases between them. Germline V CDR1 and CDR2: SGHRS, YFSETQ. The CDR3 extends over 13 amino acids. The CDR3 protein is CASRINRDETQYF. The DNA of the CDR3 is TGCGCCAGCAGAATTAACAGGGATGAGACCCAGTACTTC.

V and J are TRBV6-1 and TRBJ2-7, with TRBD1 as a possible D gene (6 bases). Per the germline V gene, CDR1 is MNHNS and CDR2 is SASEGT. The V gene lost 4 bases and the J gene lost 7 bases, with 17 bases spanning the gap. This CDR3 region has 14 residues. This CDR3 reads CASSVDRSALEQYF. Here the CDR3 DNA reads TGTGCCAGCAGTGTAGACAGGTCGGCCCTGGAGCAGTACTTC.

The CDR3 here is CASSQDPTGNNEQFF. CDR3 coding DNA: TGCGCCAGCAGCCAAGATCCGACAGGGAACAATGAGCAGTTCTTC. The chain couples TRBV4-1 to TRBJ2-1, with TRBD1 matching 7 bases. Losses at the gene ends were 0 bases for V and 5 bases for J; bases not matched to a gene: 4. Germline loops: CDR1 MGHRA, CDR2 YSYEKL. The CDR3 extends over 15 amino acids.

The chain is built from TRBV7-9 and TRBJ1-2; TRBD1 is a possible D gene (5 bases). This CDR3 has 17 amino acids. The ends were cut back, 4 bases at V and 8 bases at J, with 26 bases in the middle. The V gene's germline CDR1 is SEHNR and CDR2 FQNEAQ (reference sequence). CDR3 nucleotides: TGTGCCAGCAGCTCAACCACCCCAAGACAGACCCTTAAAGGCTACACCTTC. It specifies CASSSTTPRQTLKGYTF.